This T cell receptor (beta chain) was found in a study of T cells in Graves' hyperthyroidism and ophthalmopathy. RNA transcripts served as the template for amplifying TCR beta CDR3 regions. Using the HTBI primer set, a first-round RT-PCR was run on the TCR CDR3. MiXCR, applied by TCRdb to the multiplex PCR reads, yields one record per CDR3 protein. The table shows approximately 610,000 distinct CDR3 sequences, with approximately 15% occurring only once. This clonotype was seen only a few times. Being one base from a much bigger clone, this may be a read error. Stable Graves' hyperthyroidism denoted no ophthalmopathy progression over 18 months. Uncontrolled infection, other autoimmune disease, pregnancy or lactation excluded patients. Isolation of PBMCs was performed on about 10 ml fresh peripheral blood. The V segment lost 4 bases and the J segment 7 bases; nucleotides outside the gene matches: 11. The germline V gene has CDR1 SNHLY and CDR2 FYNNEI. This CDR3 contains 15 residues.

The sample comprised blood. This sequence was found in a woman between 18 and 30 years old with Graves' hyperthyroidism. The rearrangement links TRBV2 to TRBJ1-2; the match to TRBD1 covers 8 bases. The CDR3 spells CASSGHRAGGFGYTF. CDR3 coding DNA: TGTGCCAGCAGTGGCCATCGGGCAGGGGGCTTTGGCTACACCTTC.